Listed below are T cell receptor beta chains from one sample, sequenced in a study of sequential checkpoint blockade in melanoma. Sequencing was performed with immunoSEQ multiplex PCR; in TCRdb, only in-frame clones are kept and a portion is missing. The table lists roughly 2,400 clones, roughly 27% of them singletons. This sample comprised tumor tissue (inferred from file names), obtained from a patient given nivolumab and ipilimumab in sequence. The receptors here all came from a human donor with melanoma. CDR3s include the opening cysteine and the closing phenylalanine or tryptophan.

V gene: TRBV10-2
CDR3 length: 15
CDR3 protein: CASRGLAGVPNEQFF

V gene: TRBV11-3
CDR3 length: 16
CDR3 protein: CASSPTSGGTYNEQFF

V gene: TRBV5-1
CDR3 length: 15
CDR3 protein: CASSPGAGKGQPQHF

V gene: TRBV10-2
CDR3 length: 13
CDR3 protein: CASKDGWGGKLFF

V gene: TRBV6-8
CDR3 length: 14
CDR3 protein: CASRPGLADNEQFF

V gene: TRBV9
CDR3 length: 14
CDR3 protein: CASSAGGLNTEAFF

V gene: TRBV5-1
CDR3 length: 15
CDR3 protein: CASSLAETGGYGYTF

V gene: TRBV11-3
CDR3 length: 14
CDR3 protein: CASSLQGTGTEAFF

V gene: TRBV5-1
CDR3 length: 15
CDR3 protein: CASSPGVSSGNTIYF

V gene: TRBV18
CDR3 length: 19
CDR3 protein: CASSPKTSVERGSNYGYTF

V gene: TRBV25-1
CDR3 length: 13
CDR3 protein: CASSGLGNTEAFF

V gene: TRBV11-3
CDR3 length: 15
CDR3 protein: CASREVQGRSTEAFF

V gene: TRBV5-1
CDR3 length: 14
CDR3 protein: CASSPTATTGGYTF

V gene: TRBV11-3
CDR3 length: 14
CDR3 protein: CASSVGQENTEAFF

V gene: TRBV18
CDR3 length: 16
CDR3 protein: CASSPEEGGTKNIQYF

V gene: TRBV12-5
CDR3 length: 13
CDR3 protein: CASGLVTWTEAFF

V gene: TRBV11-3
CDR3 length: 15
CDR3 protein: CASSFGQGSFYGYTF

V gene: TRBV28
CDR3 length: 16
CDR3 protein: CASYITPLGNTGELFF